Below, 15 T cell receptor beta chains from the same sample are listed, as sequenced in a study of OX40 agonist ivuxolimab in advanced cancers. Method: immunoSEQ multiplex PCR; TCRdb's copy keeps in-frame clones and lacks some. The sample includes about 91,000 clones, 87% of them seen just once. The sequencing here drew on CD4+ or CD8+ T cells sorted from blood, taken in a trial of the OX40 agonist ivuxolimab. The receptor source for this set is an adult with an advanced solid tumor such as melanoma, head and neck, liver or kidney cancer.

This chain connects TRBV10-1 to TRBJ2-1, with TRBD2 matching 14 bases. CDR1 WNHNN and CDR2 SYGVQD come from the germline V gene (reference sequence). The CDR3 spans 16 residues. J was trimmed by 7 bases and V by 4 bases; bases with no gene match: 6. The CDR3 loop is CASSGRGLAGGNEQFF. In DNA form, the CDR3 reads TGCGCCAGCAGTGGACGAGGACTAGCGGGGGGAAATGAGCAGTTCTTC.

About this clone itself: Other DNA sequences of this sample code for an identical CDR3. The genes are TRBV5-1 and TRBJ2-5; 7 nucleotides line up with TRBD1. Per germline, CDR1 SGHRS and CDR2 YFSETQ. V trimming: 4 bases; J trimming: 1 base; junction bases outside the gene matches: 4. CDR3 length: 14 residues. The CDR3 protein is CASSAGTVQETQYF. The CDR3 region has the DNA TGCGCCAGCAGCGCAGGGACAGTCCAAGAGACCCAGTACTTC.

The V and J genes are TRBV6-5 and TRBJ2-7, with D possibly being TRBD2 (5 bases). Germline V lookup: CDR1 MNHEY, CDR2 SVGAGI. The CDR3 totals 14 residues. Trimming took 5 bases from V and 1 from J, leaving 12 bases between them. The CDR3 DNA is TGTGCCAGCAGTAGAGGGAAACTATCCTACGAGCAGTACGTC. Amino acid sequence: CASSRGKLSYEQYV.

V gene TRBV29-1 combines with J gene TRBJ2-1; 9 bases map to TRBD2. V shed 5 bases and J 7 bases; nucleotides not matched to a gene: 9. The CDR3 loop spans 14 amino acids. Per the germline V gene, CDR1 is SQVTM and CDR2 is ANQGSEA. As DNA, the CDR3 is TGCAGCGTTTTAGGCGGGAGGGCTCGGAATGAGCAGTTCTTC. Translating it yields CSVLGGRARNEQFF.

This sequence joins TRBV29-1 and TRBJ2-7; no reliable D call. The CDR3 runs to 11 residues. V lost 7 bases to trimming and J lost 6 bases, with 13 bases between them. Germline V gives CDR1 SQVTM, CDR2 ANQGSEA. The CDR3 DNA is TGCAGCGCGAAAAGCCGGGTCGAGCAGTACTTC. Encoded protein: CSAKSRVEQYF.

The gene calls are TRBV2 and TRBJ2-1, with 12 bases matching TRBD2. The CDR3 totals 14 residues. Germline loops: CDR1 SNHLY, CDR2 FYNNEI. The V segment lost 4 bases and the J segment 9 bases; nucleotides outside the gene matches: 4. CDR3 protein: CASSGLAGVGEQFF. CDR3 DNA: TGTGCCAGCAGTGGACTAGCGGGAGTAGGTGAGCAGTTCTTC.

V and J are TRBV4-2 and TRBJ1-4; 8 bases align to TRBD1. The length of the CDR3 is 15 residues. After removal of 5 bases from V and 7 bases from J, the junction contained 9 bases not matched to a gene. Looked up from germline, CDR1 is LGHNA and CDR2 is YNFKEQ. This chain's CDR3 is CASSRVGQEGEKLFF. The CDR3 DNA sequence: TGTGCCAGCAGCAGAGTGGGACAGGAGGGTGAAAAACTGTTTTTT.

The chain joins TRBV27 to TRBJ2-6; D unresolved. The CDR3 runs to 19 residues. V lost 4 bases and J lost 2, with 21 bases in between. Germline V lookup: CDR1 MNHEY, CDR2 SMNVEV (reference sequence). The CDR3 sequence is CASSSVGPSRLTGANVLTF. The CDR3 nucleotides read TGTGCCAGCAGTTCTGTGGGTCCATCAAGGCTAACTGGGGCCAACGTCCTGACTTTC.

CDR3 region: CASSRTSTSGADTQYF. DNA for the CDR3: TGTGCCAGCAGTCGCACCTCGACTAGCGGGGCAGATACGCAGTATTTT. This chain connects TRBV6-6 to TRBJ2-3, with TRBD2 identical over 11 bases. Germline-derived CDR1 and CDR2 are MNHNY and SVGAGI (reference sequence). With V trimmed by 5 bases and J by 4 bases, 8 bases remained unmatched. There are 16 residues in the CDR3.

The chain couples TRBV28 to TRBJ2-6; D may be TRBD1 or TRBD2 (6 bases each). This CDR3 contains 18 residues. Trimming removed 5 bases from V and 0 bases from J, with 17 bases in between. Germline V gives CDR1 MDHEN, CDR2 SYDVKM. The CDR3 region is CASSRGTEGFSGANVLTF. The CDR3 bases are TGTGCCAGCAGTAGGGGGACTGAAGGATTCTCTGGGGCCAACGTCCTGACTTTC. Using reference TRBV28 and TRBJ2-6 for the parts outside the CDR3, the full variable domain is DVKVTQSSRYLVKRTGEKVFLECVQDMDHENMFWYRQDPGLGLRLIYFSYDVKMKEKGDIPEGYSVSREKKERFSLILESASTNQTSMYLCASSRGTEGFSGANVLTFGAGSRLTVL.

This chain connects TRBV12-5 to TRBJ1-1, with 7 bases aligning to TRBD1. This CDR3 is built from 14 residues. CDR1 is LGHNT and CDR2 is FRNRAP in the germline V gene. After removal of 0 bases from V and 5 bases from J, the junction contained 3 bases not matched to a gene. CDR3 DNA: TGTGCTAGTGGTTTGGTCACAGGGGTTACTGAAGCTTTCTTT. Encoded protein: CASGLVTGVTEAFF.

V and J are TRBV19 and TRBJ2-5, with unresolved D. Germline assignment: CDR1 LNHDA and CDR2 SQIVND (reference sequence). This CDR3 region has 14 residues. The germline V and J ends were trimmed by 2 bases and 1 base, with 8 bases remaining between them. CDR3 bases: TGTGCCAGTAGTATATCCCAGCCCCAAGAGACCCAGTACTTC. It yields the protein CASSISQPQETQYF.

In nucleotides, the CDR3 is TGTGCCAGCAGCCAAGCCCTAGACAGGAACACTGAAGCTTTCTTT. Translation: CASSQALDRNTEAFF. J is TRBJ1-1 and V is TRBV14; D is possibly TRBD1 (5 bases). V shed 1 base and J shed 1 base, with 10 bases lying between them. CDR1 and CDR2 (germline): SGHDN, FVKESK. CDR3 length: 15 amino acids.

The CDR3 coding sequence is TGTGCCAGAAGCTTGGACGGGGGCGTAAGTCAGCCCCAGCATTTT. Protein product: CARSLDGGVSQPQHF. The chain combines TRBV5-3 with TRBJ1-5; tentative D call: TRBD1 (6 bases). TRBV5-3 is identified as an open reading frame with a role that is uncertain. The CDR3 consists of 15 residues. Trimming took off 0 bases at V and 6 bases at J, with 13 bases between the two ends.

This clone was picked up a small number of times. The chain employs TRBV19 and TRBJ1-4; 7 nucleotides match TRBD1. Per germline, CDR1 LNHDA and CDR2 SQIVND (reference sequence). The CDR3 contains 15 residues. Trimming took 5 bases from V and 4 from J; bases not matched to a gene: 7. The CDR3 DNA reads TGTGCCAGTAGTCTACTGACAGGGATTAATGAAAAACTGTTTTTT. It is translated as CASSLLTGINEKLFF. Full variable domain (outside the CDR3, taken from reference TRBV19 and TRBJ1-4): DGGITQSPKYLFRKEGQNVTLSCEQNLNHDAMYWYRQDPGQGLRLIYYSQIVNDFQKGDIAEGYSVSREKKESFPLTVTSAQKNPTAFYLCASSLLTGINEKLFFGSGTQLSVL.